This T cell receptor beta chain was sequenced during a study of lymphopenia after photon versus proton radiotherapy. To note about this clone: Its antigen remains unidentified.

Findings and caveats of the study: Relative stability marked proton patients; photon patients lost diversity and naive cells. A bigger post-nadir fall in TCR diversity correlated inversely with survival time in deceased patients. Only patients who died were analyzed for survival; proton advantage is unproven.

In germline, CDR1 is KGHSY, CDR2 FQNENV. V lost 2 bases and J lost 1; bases outside the gene matches: 2. This CDR3 is 15 amino acids long. Produced via immunoSEQ multiplex PCR; TCRdb's table is partial and in-frame only. This table holds approximately 65,000 clones, roughly 90% found once. The specimen was peripheral blood, collected from a patient treated with proton-based radiotherapy. The receptor was derived from an older man with esophageal cancer. The chain couples TRBV16 to TRBJ2-7; 10 bases are shared with TRBD2. This CDR3 is CASSQTGLASYEQYF. The CDR3 nucleotides read TGTGCCAGCAGCCAAACGGGACTAGCGTCCTACGAGCAGTACTTC.